This TCR beta chain was sequenced in a study of T-cell memory formation after mild COVID-19. Study background: Clusters of TCRs were largely donor specific.

5'RACE with constant-segment primers built TCRalpha and TCRbeta cDNA libraries with UMIs. TCRdb redid the calling of the 5' RACE reads with MiXCR, one entry per CDR3 protein. The table lists about 390,000 distinct CDR3 sequences, approximately 15% of them singletons. This clonotype has just a few counts. This CDR3 has 14 amino acids. The J segment lost 4 bases and the V segment lost 4 bases, leaving 3 bases of the junction unmatched. Germline CDR1 MGHRA, CDR2 YSYEKL. V usage is TRBV4-1 and J usage is TRBJ2-7; TRBD2 matches 11 bases. The source is a man between 18 and 29 years old who had mild COVID-19 (a few samples of this study predate the infection). Cell type and time point are not known. The sample was PBMCs or a T cell subset sorted from them (not recorded which). The CDR3 region has the DNA TGCGCCAGCAGCCCTCTAGCGGGGGGATACGAGCAGTACTTC. Encoded protein: CASSPLAGGYEQYF.